One and the same sample provided the 19 T cell receptor beta chains below, sequenced in a study of long-term antiretroviral therapy in people with HIV. Runs used v3.0 of the immunoSEQ assay and were done at survey level. The method was immunoSEQ multiplex PCR; TCRdb's version includes in-frame clones alone and lacks a portion of them. The sample carries roughly 25,000 clones, roughly 79% recorded once. This specimen consisted of unsorted PBMCs, obtained 2.1 years after starting antiretroviral therapy. The receptors shown here come from a man aged 25 to 40 with HIV.

The J gene is TRBJ2-6, the V gene TRBV4-1; 7 bases map to TRBD1. V gave up 1 base and J gave up 2 bases; unmatched junction bases: 11. Germline CDR1 MGHRA, CDR2 YSYEKL. This CDR3 has 19 residues. CDR3 coding DNA: TGCGCCAGCAGCCAAGTTAGTCAAGCAGGGGGACCTGGGGCCAACGTCCTGACTTTC. Its protein product is CASSQVSQAGGPGANVLTF.

This chain connects TRBV6-1 to TRBJ2-2; the match to TRBD2 covers 14 bases. Germline assignment: CDR1 MNHNS and CDR2 SASEGT. The CDR3 length is 15 residues. V trimming: 5 bases; J trimming: 7 bases; junction bases outside the gene matches: 3. CDR3 residues: CASSRLAGGNGELFF. The DNA of the CDR3 is TGTGCCAGCAGTCGACTAGCGGGAGGGAACGGGGAGCTGTTTTTT.

The V and J genes are TRBV11-2 and TRBJ2-5; D may be TRBD1 (7 bases). Trimming pared 3 bases from V and 7 bases from J, leaving 21 bases between. The germline gives CDR1 SGHAT, CDR2 FQNNGV. The CDR3 runs to 16 residues. CDR3 residues: CASSLRQGGIGGTQYF. As DNA, the CDR3 is TGTGCCAGCAGCTTGCGACAGGGCGGGATAGGGGGGACCCAGTACTTC.

This clone has just one count. This chain connects TRBV27 to TRBJ1-5; TRBD1 is a possible D gene (6 bases). The germline V gene encodes CDR1 MNHEY and CDR2 SMNVEV (reference sequence). Trimming took off 5 bases at V and 2 bases at J, with 13 bases between the two ends. The CDR3 has 15 residues. The CDR3 coding sequence is TGTGCCAGCAGTAGGGGGGCGAGGGGCAATCAGCCCCAGCATTTT. As protein: CASSRGARGNQPQHF.

This clone was counted once. The CDR3 DNA follows: TGTGCCAGCCAAGGACAGGGTAATTCACCCCTCCACTTT. It yields the protein CASQGQGNSPLHF. The chain uses TRBV9 and TRBJ1-6, with 8 bases fitting TRBD1. CDR3 length equals 13 residues. Trimming at V came to 7 bases and at J to 6 bases, leaving 3 bases not matched to a gene. Germline CDR1 SGDLS, CDR2 YYNGEE.

The V call is TRBV14, the J call TRBJ2-7; 9 bases map to TRBD1. The CDR3 extends over 16 amino acids. V dropped 6 bases and J dropped 1; count of bases not matched to a gene: 10. Germline V lookup: CDR1 SGHDN, CDR2 FVKESK. Here the CDR3 reads CASSNRDRVRSYEQYF. DNA for the CDR3: TGTGCCAGCAGTAACCGGGACAGGGTAAGGTCCTACGAGCAGTACTTC.

This clone was detected only once. The CDR3 region is CAIGAGAAYNEQFF. The CDR3 DNA follows: TGTGCCATCGGGGCCGGGGCGGCCTACAATGAGCAGTTCTTC. The V and J genes are TRBV10-3 and TRBJ2-1; D is tentatively TRBD1 or TRBD2 (5 bases each). This CDR3 has 14 amino acids. The ends were cut back, 8 bases at V and 2 bases at J, with 13 bases in the middle. From germline, CDR1 is ENHRY and CDR2 SYGVKD.

This chain connects TRBV27 to TRBJ1-5; unclear D gene. Trimming stripped 2 bases from V and 0 bases from J, with 5 bases between. This CDR3 region has 14 residues. The germline V gene has CDR1 MNHEY and CDR2 SMNVEV (reference sequence). This chain's CDR3 is CASSLKDSNQPQHF. Written as DNA, the CDR3 is TGTGCCAGCAGTTTAAAAGATAGCAATCAGCCCCAGCATTTT.

The gene calls are TRBV13 and TRBJ2-5, with 11 bases identical to TRBD2. Germline V gene lookup returns CDR1 PRHDT and CDR2 FYEKMQ (reference sequence). The ends lost 5 bases at V and 4 bases at J; junction bases unmatched: 3. The CDR3 contains 14 residues. The CDR3 loop reads CASSPSGRSETQYF. The CDR3, as DNA: TGTGCCAGCAGCCCTAGCGGGAGGTCAGAGACCCAGTACTTC.

The rearrangement links TRBV6-1 to TRBJ1-5; 10 bases map to TRBD1. The germline V gene encodes CDR1 MNHNS and CDR2 SASEGT. The trim removed 1 base at V and 6 bases at J, leaving 3 bases unmatched. The CDR3 has 15 amino acids. The CDR3 loop is CASSEGTGGGQPQHF. CDR3 bases: TGTGCCAGCAGTGAAGGGACAGGGGGAGGTCAGCCCCAGCATTTT.

The chain employs TRBV5-1 and TRBJ2-2, with D maybe TRBD1 (5 bases). Trimming stripped 4 bases from V and 4 bases from J, with 8 bases between. The germline gives CDR1 SGHRS, CDR2 YFSETQ. The CDR3 is 13 residues long. The CDR3 here is CASSPTVTGELFF. Written as DNA, the CDR3 is TGCGCCAGCAGCCCGACAGTCACCGGGGAGCTGTTTTTT.

The chain uses TRBV19 and TRBJ2-6; no clear D gene. This CDR3 is built from 14 residues. Germline CDR1 LNHDA, CDR2 SQIVND (reference sequence). Trimming pared 0 bases from V and 2 bases from J, leaving 2 bases between. CDR3 sequence (DNA): TGTGCCAGTAGTATAGAGACTGGGGCCAACGTCCTGACTTTC. Translation: CASSIETGANVLTF.

This rearrangement joins TRBV18 to TRBJ1-1; a weak D match, TRBD1 (6 bases). Germline V lookup: CDR1 KGHSH, CDR2 LQKENI. V lost 5 bases and J 4 bases, leaving 17 bases between the germline ends. CDR3 length equals 15 residues. CDR3 sequence: CASSDPRGWGTEAFF. In DNA, the CDR3 is TGTGCCAGCTCAGACCCCAGGGGCTGGGGCACTGAAGCTTTCTTT.

This clone occurred a few times. The chain employs TRBV7-6 and TRBJ2-3; D not resolved. V shed 5 bases and J shed 6 bases, with 9 bases lying between them. This CDR3 spans 12 amino acids. Germline-derived CDR1 and CDR2 are SGHVS and FNYEAQ. The DNA of the CDR3 is TGTGCCAGCAGCCCAGGACCGGATACGCAGTATTTT. Encoded protein: CASSPGPDTQYF.

This clone was detected a few times. This sequence joins TRBV2 and TRBJ1-6, with D hard to call. The CDR3 runs 17 residues. Germline CDR1 is SNHLY and CDR2 is FYNNEI. V lost 2 bases and J 9 bases, leaving 20 bases between the germline ends. The CDR3 loop reads CASSEMAATLFGSPLHF. The DNA for the CDR3 is TGTGCCAGCAGTGAAATGGCGGCCACCCTTTTTGGTTCACCCCTCCACTTT.

This rearrangement joins TRBV29-1 to TRBJ2-3, with a weak D call TRBD2 (5 bases). Germline CDR1 is SQVTM and CDR2 is ANQGSEA. This CDR3 has 14 residues. Trimming removed 6 bases at V and 1 base at J, with 14 bases between. The CDR3 sequence: CSVPGVAGTDTQYF. CDR3 DNA: TGCAGCGTCCCCGGGGTGGCGGGCACAGATACGCAGTATTTT.

This chain links TRBV2 with TRBJ2-3, with TRBD1 as a possible D gene (5 bases). Germline V gene data show CDR1 as SNHLY and CDR2 as FYNNEI. This CDR3 is built from 14 residues. The V and J ends lost 5 bases and 5 bases respectively, with 14 bases between them. Here the CDR3 reads CASSPTLQGDTQYF. The CDR3 region has the DNA TGTGCCAGCAGTCCAACACTTCAGGGAGATACGCAGTATTTT.

In this sample, this clone turned up once. V is TRBV28 and J is TRBJ2-2; a weak D match, TRBD1 (5 bases). Germline V gene data show CDR1 as MDHEN and CDR2 as SYDVKM. V gave up 6 bases and J gave up 6 bases, with 17 bases separating them. CDR3 length: 15 residues. CDR3 residues: CASSRQRNVAGELFF. The CDR3 nucleotides read TGTGCCAGCAGCCGACAGAGGAATGTTGCCGGGGAGCTGTTTTTT. Supplemented by reference TRBV28 and TRBJ2-2, the full variable domain reads DVKVTQSSRYLVKRTGEKVFLECVQDMDHENMFWYRQDPGLGLRLIYFSYDVKMKEKGDIPEGYSVSREKKERFSLILESASTNQTSMYLCASSRQRNVAGELFFGEGSRLTVL.

A word on this clone: Distinct nucleotide sequences in the sample also encode this CDR3. The J gene is TRBJ1-5, the V gene TRBV30, with 7 bases fitting TRBD1. Unmatched junction bases numbered 8, after V lost 3 bases and J lost 0 bases. The CDR3 totals 16 residues. Germline V CDR1 and CDR2: GTSNPN, SVGIG (reference sequence). CDR3 sequence reads: CAWSPRGQVSNQPQHF. Here the CDR3 DNA reads TGTGCCTGGAGCCCTAGAGGACAGGTTAGCAATCAGCCCCAGCATTTT. The full variable domain, its missing parts supplied by reference TRBV30 and TRBJ1-5, is SQTIHQWPATLVQPVGSPLSLECTVEGTSNPNLYWYRQAAGRGLQLLFYSVGIGQISSEVPQNLSASRPQDRQFILSSKKLLLSDSGFYLCAWSPRGQVSNQPQHFGDGTRLSIL.